A single sample gave rise to the 2 T cell receptor beta chains below, sequenced in a study of OX40 agonist ivuxolimab in advanced cancers. Sequenced by immunoSEQ multiplex PCR; TCRdb stores in-frame clones only, minus some. The table includes 50,000 or so clones, 70% to 90% detected once. The sample was CD4+ or CD8+ T cells sorted from blood, taken in a trial of the OX40 agonist ivuxolimab. The receptors derive from an adult with an advanced solid tumor such as melanoma, head and neck, liver or kidney cancer.

The chain joins TRBV5-6 to TRBJ1-2; no clear D gene. The CDR3 totals 14 residues. The germline V gene has CDR1 SGHDT and CDR2 YYEEEE. Trimming left V 4 bases short and J 8 bases short, with 18 bases between. The DNA for the CDR3 is TGTGCCAGCAGCAAAGACAATCTCCTCTTGGGCTACACCTTC. Its protein product is CASSKDNLLLGYTF.

The chain employs TRBV10-2 and TRBJ2-7; D not certain. The CDR3 is 11 residues long. CDR1 WSHSY and CDR2 SAAADI come from the germline V gene. The V gene lost 4 bases and the J gene lost 3 bases, with 4 bases spanning the gap. Here the CDR3 DNA reads TGCGCCAGCAGTGGCGTCTACGAGCAGTACTTC. Amino acid sequence: CASSGVYEQYF.